This paragraph reports one T cell receptor (beta chain). Clones were read by immunoSEQ multiplex PCR, and TCRdb kept only the in-frame ones, dropping some. This sample has 500,000 or so clones, with around 90% found just once. The CDR3 is made up of 14 amino acids. V was cut by 3 bases and J by 6 bases, with 14 bases left in between. The germline CDR1 and CDR2 sequences are SEHNR and FQNEAQ (reference sequence). The data derive from a study of blood T cell repertoires in COVID-19. About the research overall: PBMCs, B-cell-depleted T cells, or T cells provided the cDNA or gDNA that made up the material.

The chain joins TRBV7-9 to TRBJ1-2; TRBD1 might be the D (5 bases). This TCR derives from a woman under 30 who had recovered from COVID-19. The sequenced sample was PBMCs or T cells enriched from blood (not recorded which). The CDR3 DNA reads TGTGCCAGCAGCTTTGAAAGGGGCGCGGATGGCTACACCTTC. As protein: CASSFERGADGYTF.